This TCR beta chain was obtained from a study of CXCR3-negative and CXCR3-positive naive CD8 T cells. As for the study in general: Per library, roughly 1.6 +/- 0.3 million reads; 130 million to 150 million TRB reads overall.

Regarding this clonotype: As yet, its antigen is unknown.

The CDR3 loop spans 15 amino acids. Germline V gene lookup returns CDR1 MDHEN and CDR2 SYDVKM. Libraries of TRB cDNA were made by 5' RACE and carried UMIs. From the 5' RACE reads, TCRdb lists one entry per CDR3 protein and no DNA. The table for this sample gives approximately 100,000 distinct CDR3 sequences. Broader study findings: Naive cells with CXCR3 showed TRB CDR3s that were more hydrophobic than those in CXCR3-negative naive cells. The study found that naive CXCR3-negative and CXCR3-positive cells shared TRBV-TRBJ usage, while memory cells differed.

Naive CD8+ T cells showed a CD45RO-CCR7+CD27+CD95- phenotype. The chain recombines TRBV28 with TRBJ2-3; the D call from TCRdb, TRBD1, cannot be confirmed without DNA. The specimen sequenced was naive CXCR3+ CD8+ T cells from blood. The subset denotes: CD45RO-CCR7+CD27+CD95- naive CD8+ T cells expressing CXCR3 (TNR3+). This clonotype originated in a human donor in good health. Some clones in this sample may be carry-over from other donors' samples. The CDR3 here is CASSMTGVNTDTQYF. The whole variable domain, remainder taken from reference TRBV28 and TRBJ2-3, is DVKVTQSSRYLVKRTGEKVFLECVQDMDHENMFWYRQDPGLGLRLIYFSYDVKMKEKGDIPEGYSVSREKKERFSLILESASTNQTSMYLCASSMTGVNTDTQYFGPGTRLTVL.